One sample yielded the 21 T cell receptor beta chains listed below, sequenced in a study of blood T cell repertoires in COVID-19. Only in-frame clones appear in the TCRdb table, and some are missing; sequencing was by immunoSEQ multiplex PCR. The sample includes some 210,000 clones, about 86% seen only once; the top ten take under 3.5%. The sequenced sample consisted of peripheral blood. These receptors all stem from a man aged 45-65 years with active or convalescent COVID-19.

V gene TRBV2 combines with J gene TRBJ2-7, with a weak D call TRBD2 (5 bases). Germline V gives CDR1 SNHLY, CDR2 FYNNEI. Trimming stripped 6 bases from V and 7 bases from J, with 16 bases between. The CDR3 spans 13 residues. DNA of the CDR3: TGTGCCAGCAGCTATGGGCAGACTATGGAGCAGTACTTC. Protein sequence: CASSYGQTMEQYF.

CDR3 in amino acids: CASSVDNQNTEAFF. In nucleotides, the CDR3 is TGCGCCAGCAGCGTTGACAACCAGAACACTGAAGCTTTCTTT. This chain connects TRBV5-1 to TRBJ1-1; D gene ambiguous. The V and J ends lost 4 bases and 1 base respectively, with 11 bases between them. This CDR3 contains 14 residues. Germline lookup yields CDR1 SGHRS and CDR2 YFSETQ.

The rearrangement joins TRBV30 to TRBJ1-2, with D tentatively TRBD1 (5 bases). The V end lost 3 bases, the J end lost 4 bases, and 15 bases lay between the germline ends. Germline CDR1 reads GTSNPN; CDR2 reads SVGIG (reference sequence). The CDR3 has 14 residues. CDR3 nucleotide sequence: TGTGCCTGGAGCAGGGCGTGGCTGACCTATGGCTACACCTTC. It yields the protein CAWSRAWLTYGYTF.

The V call is TRBV19, the J call TRBJ1-2; the D is unclear. V was trimmed by 3 bases and J by 0 bases, leaving 23 bases between them. CDR1 is LNHDA, CDR2 SQIVND, per germline (reference sequence). The CDR3 runs to 19 residues. CDR3 in DNA: TGTGCCAGTAGTATGTTCTACGCCGCCGTGGCAGACACTAACTATGGCTACACCTTC. The encoded protein is CASSMFYAAVADTNYGYTF.

V gene TRBV7-3 combines with J gene TRBJ2-1, with 9 bases aligning to TRBD1. The CDR3 is made up of 16 amino acids. V lost 5 bases, J lost 1 base, and 6 bases stayed unmatched. Germline loops: CDR1 SGHTA, CDR2 FQGTGA. The CDR3, as DNA: TGTGCCAGCAGCATATGGGGACAGGGATCCTACAATGAGCAGTTCTTC. Protein: CASSIWGQGSYNEQFF.

The CDR3 region is CASSETGQDEQYF. The DNA for the CDR3 is TGTGCCAGCAGTGAGACAGGGCAGGACGAGCAGTACTTC. V is TRBV2 and J is TRBJ2-7; 7 nucleotides agree with TRBD1. The trim removed 3 bases at V and 5 bases at J, leaving 4 bases unmatched. The CDR3 sequence is 13 residues long. The germline V gene encodes CDR1 SNHLY and CDR2 FYNNEI. The full variable domain, rest sourced from reference TRBV2 and TRBJ2-7, is EPEVTQTPSHQVTQMGQEVILRCVPISNHLYFYWYRQILGQKVEFLVSFYNNEISEKSEIFDDQFSVERPDGSNFTLKIRSTKLEDSAMYFCASSETGQDEQYFGPGTRLTVT.

V gene TRBV7-9 combines with J gene TRBJ1-5, with 9 bases lining up with TRBD1. Trimming removed 5 bases from V and 1 base from J; junction bases left unmatched: 3. This CDR3 has 15 residues. Germline V gene lookup returns CDR1 SEHNR and CDR2 FQNEAQ (reference sequence). The chain's CDR3 is CASSTGGWSNQPQHF. The CDR3 DNA sequence: TGTGCCAGCAGCACAGGGGGCTGGAGCAATCAGCCCCAGCATTTT.

The chain joins TRBV5-6 to TRBJ2-1; D perhaps matches TRBD1 (6 bases). Germline V gene lookup returns CDR1 SGHDT and CDR2 YYEEEE. Trimming removed 4 bases at V and 14 bases at J, with 19 bases between. The CDR3 is made up of 13 amino acids. CDR3 nucleotide sequence: TGTGCCAGCAGCCCCCTGGCAGGGGCGGTCGAGTTCTTC. Residues: CASSPLAGAVEFF.

Regarding this clone: A read error may be the cause here, since a much bigger clone is one base away. Distinct nucleotide sequences in the sample also encode this CDR3. The V call is TRBV9, the J call TRBJ2-7; 7 nucleotides match TRBD2. The CDR3 consists of 15 residues. Germline V gene data show CDR1 as SGDLS and CDR2 as YYNGEE. Trimming cost V 0 bases and J 5 bases; bases outside gene matches: 8. The DNA of the CDR3 is TGTGCCAGCAGCGTAGGGGTGGGGGGGTACCACGAGCAGTACTTC. It encodes CASSVGVGGYHEQYF. The variable domain in full, with the rest retrieved from reference TRBV9 and TRBJ2-7, is DSGVTQTPKHLITATGQRVTLRCSPRSGDLSVYWYQQSLDQGLQFLIQYYNGEERAKGNILERFSAQQFPDLHSELNLSSLELGDSALYFCASSVGVGGYHEQYFGPGTRLTVT.

The chain uses TRBV6-5 and TRBJ1-1; 9 bases align to TRBD1. Germline V CDR1 and CDR2: MNHEY, SVGAGI. The CDR3 is 12 residues long. Trimming cost V 10 bases and J 4 bases; bases outside gene matches: 4. CDR3 nucleotides: TGTGCCACAGACAGGGGGTTCACTGAAGCTTTCTTT. This translates into CATDRGFTEAFF.

The chain recombines TRBV4-3 with TRBJ1-2; D possibly corresponds to TRBD1 (5 bases). Germline assignment: CDR1 LGHNA and CDR2 YSLEER. The V end lost 3 bases, the J end lost 2 bases, and 13 bases lay between the germline ends. The CDR3 covers 15 residues. CDR3 bases: TGCGCCAGCAGCCAGACCTCTGGGGCAAACTATGGCTACACCTTC. Amino acids: CASSQTSGANYGYTF.

The CDR3 loop reads CASRKQGEAGELFF. The DNA for the CDR3 is TGTGCCAGCAGGAAACAGGGGGAGGCCGGGGAGCTGTTTTTT. The chain links TRBV7-6 to TRBJ2-2; 8 bases map to TRBD1. V shed 6 bases and J 6 bases; nucleotides not matched to a gene: 6. The germline V gene encodes CDR1 SGHVS and CDR2 FNYEAQ. This CDR3 contains 14 residues.

This clone was seen once. The rearrangement uses TRBV20-1 and TRBJ1-2; unclear D gene. The V and J ends lost 3 bases and 10 bases respectively, with 15 bases between them. Germline lookup yields CDR1 DFQATT and CDR2 SNEGSKA (reference sequence). The CDR3 spans 12 residues. The CDR3 loop reads CSASNSPSDYTF. CDR3 sequence (DNA): TGCAGTGCTAGTAACAGCCCCTCTGACTACACCTTC.

The chain joins TRBV14 to TRBJ2-2; 11 bases align to TRBD1. The CDR3 extends over 21 amino acids. Germline lookup yields CDR1 SGHDN and CDR2 FVKESK. V was pared by 1 base and J by 1 base, with 14 bases of the junction left unmatched. CDR3 sequence (DNA): TGTGCCAGCAGCCAAGGGTACTATAGGACAGGGGGCCTTAAGAACACCGGGGAGCTGTTTTTT. The encoded protein is CASSQGYYRTGGLKNTGELFF.

The chain carries TRBV27 and TRBJ2-3; 10 nucleotides line up with TRBD2. Germline V gene lookup returns CDR1 MNHEY and CDR2 SMNVEV (reference sequence). The CDR3 length is 18 residues. Trimming removed 6 bases from V and 4 bases from J; junction bases left unmatched: 16. The CDR3 DNA is TGTGCCAGCAGCCTTACCGGACTAGCGGAAGATAGGGCAGATACGCAGTATTTT. It codes for CASSLTGLAEDRADTQYF.

V is TRBV11-2 and J is TRBJ1-2, with D tentatively TRBD1 (6 bases). The CDR3 consists of 16 residues. Germline CDR1 SGHAT, CDR2 FQNNGV. The ends were cut back, 1 base at V and 3 bases at J, with 15 bases in the middle. CDR3 in DNA: TGTGCCAGCAGCTTAGCCAGGGGCGAGTTTGACTATGGCTACACCTTC. Its translation is CASSLARGEFDYGYTF.

The chain couples TRBV9 to TRBJ2-3; TRBD2 aligns across 11 bases. The germline CDR1 and CDR2 sequences are SGDLS and YYNGEE. J was trimmed by 5 bases and V by 7 bases; bases with no gene match: 6. CDR3 size: 14 residues. The CDR3 sequence is CASAIAGGLDTQYF. In DNA, the CDR3 is TGTGCCAGCGCCATAGCGGGGGGGCTAGATACGCAGTATTTT.

This clone was observed a single time. This sequence joins TRBV3-1 (or the pseudogene TRBV3-2) and TRBJ2-3; 10 bases match TRBD2. Germline values: CDR1 LGHDT, CDR2 YNNKEL (reference sequence). CDR3 length equals 15 residues. V was pared by 6 bases and J by 6 bases, with 9 bases of the junction left unmatched. In DNA, the CDR3 is TGTGCCAGCAGGCTAGCGGGGGACACGGGGGATACGCAGTATTTT. It yields the protein CASRLAGDTGDTQYF.

For this clone: The germline gene is not matched at one end of the junction; a read error may be the cause. The chain couples TRBV6-1 to TRBJ1-1; the D gene is possibly TRBD1 (6 bases). Germline V gene data show CDR1 as MNHNS and CDR2 as SASEGT. The CDR3 length is 12 residues. CDR3: CASSEGRGGALF. CDR3 sequence (DNA): TGTGCCAGCAGTGAAGGGCGAGGGGGGGCTCTCTTT.

This chain uses TRBV9 with TRBJ2-2; the D gene is possibly TRBD2 (5 bases). The germline gives CDR1 SGDLS, CDR2 YYNGEE. The CDR3 covers 13 residues. Trimming removed 6 bases at V and 5 bases at J, with 11 bases between. The CDR3 region is CASNRGLTGELFF. CDR3 nucleotides: TGTGCCAGCAACAGAGGACTGACCGGGGAGCTGTTTTTT.

This clone was picked up a small number of times. The chain employs TRBV29-1 and TRBJ1-2, with D tentatively TRBD1 (6 bases). The CDR3 is 15 residues long. V lost 7 bases and J lost 3, with 21 bases in between. Germline assignment: CDR1 SQVTM and CDR2 ANQGSEA. CDR3: CSANTGPRNYYGYTF. In nucleotides, the CDR3 is TGCAGCGCCAATACAGGGCCTCGGAACTACTATGGCTACACCTTC.